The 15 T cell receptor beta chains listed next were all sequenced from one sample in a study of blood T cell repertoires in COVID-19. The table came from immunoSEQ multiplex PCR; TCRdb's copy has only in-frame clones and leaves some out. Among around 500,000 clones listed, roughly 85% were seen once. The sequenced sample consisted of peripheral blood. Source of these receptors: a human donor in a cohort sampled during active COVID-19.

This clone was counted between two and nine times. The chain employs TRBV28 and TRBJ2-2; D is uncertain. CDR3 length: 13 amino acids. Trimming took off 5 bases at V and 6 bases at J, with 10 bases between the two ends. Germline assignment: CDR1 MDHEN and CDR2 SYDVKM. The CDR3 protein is CASSPSGAGELFF. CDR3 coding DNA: TGTGCCAGCAGTCCCTCTGGAGCCGGGGAGCTGTTTTTT.

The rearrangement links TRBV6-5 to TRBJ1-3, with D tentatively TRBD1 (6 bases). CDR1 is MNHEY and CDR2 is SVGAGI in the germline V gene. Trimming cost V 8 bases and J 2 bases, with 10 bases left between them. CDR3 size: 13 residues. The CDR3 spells CASQTGTGNTIYF. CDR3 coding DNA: TGTGCCAGCCAAACAGGGACTGGAAACACCATATATTTT.

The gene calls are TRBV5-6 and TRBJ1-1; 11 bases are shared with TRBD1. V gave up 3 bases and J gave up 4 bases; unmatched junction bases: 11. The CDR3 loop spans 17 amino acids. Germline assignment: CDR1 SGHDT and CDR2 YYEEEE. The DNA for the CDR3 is TGTGCCAGCAGCTCGGACAGGGGGCTGGTAGGGAGCACTGAAGCTTTCTTT. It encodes CASSSDRGLVGSTEAFF.

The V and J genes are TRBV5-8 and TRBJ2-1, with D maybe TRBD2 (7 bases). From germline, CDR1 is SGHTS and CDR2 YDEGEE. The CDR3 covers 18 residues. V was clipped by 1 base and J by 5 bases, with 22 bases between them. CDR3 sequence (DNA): TGTGCCAGCAGCTTGTTTCGAGGACGGGGGCTAGCGGACAATGAGCAGTTCTTC. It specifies CASSLFRGRGLADNEQFF. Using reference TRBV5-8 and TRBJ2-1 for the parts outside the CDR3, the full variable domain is EAGVTQSPTHLIKTRGQQATLRCSPISGHTSVYWYQQALGLGLQFLLWYDEGEERNRGNFPPRFSGRQFPNYSSELNVNALELEDSALYLCASSLFRGRGLADNEQFFGPGTRLTVL.

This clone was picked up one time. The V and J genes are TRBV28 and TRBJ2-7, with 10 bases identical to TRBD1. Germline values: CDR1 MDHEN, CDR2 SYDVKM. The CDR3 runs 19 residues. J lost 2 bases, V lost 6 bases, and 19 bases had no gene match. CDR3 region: CASRDAGQGYERAAYEQYF. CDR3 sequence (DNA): TGTGCCAGCAGGGACGCGGGACAGGGGTACGAGCGGGCGGCCTACGAGCAGTACTTC. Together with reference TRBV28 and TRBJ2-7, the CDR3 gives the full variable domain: DVKVTQSSRYLVKRTGEKVFLECVQDMDHENMFWYRQDPGLGLRLIYFSYDVKMKEKGDIPEGYSVSREKKERFSLILESASTNQTSMYLCASRDAGQGYERAAYEQYFGPGTRLTVT.

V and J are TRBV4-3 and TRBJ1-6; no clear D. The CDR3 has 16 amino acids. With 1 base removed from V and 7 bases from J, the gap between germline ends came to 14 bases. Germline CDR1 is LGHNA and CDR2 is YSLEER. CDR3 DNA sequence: TGCGCCAGCAGCCAAGGGGTCACGACGGAGAATTCACCCCTCCACTTT. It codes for CASSQGVTTENSPLHF.

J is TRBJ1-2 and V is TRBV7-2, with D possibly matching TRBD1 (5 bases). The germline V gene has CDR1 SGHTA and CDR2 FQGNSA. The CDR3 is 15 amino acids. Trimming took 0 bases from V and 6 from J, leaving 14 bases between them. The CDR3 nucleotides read TGTGCCAGCAGCTTAGCGCCATCAGGGTTCGATGGCTACACCTTC. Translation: CASSLAPSGFDGYTF.

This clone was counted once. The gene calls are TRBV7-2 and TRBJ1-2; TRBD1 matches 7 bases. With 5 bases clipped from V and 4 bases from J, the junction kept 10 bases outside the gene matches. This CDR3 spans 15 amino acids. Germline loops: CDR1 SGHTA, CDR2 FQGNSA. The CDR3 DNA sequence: TGTGCCAGCAGCCCAGGGGGTTGGGGACCCTATGGCTACACCTTC. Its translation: CASSPGGWGPYGYTF.

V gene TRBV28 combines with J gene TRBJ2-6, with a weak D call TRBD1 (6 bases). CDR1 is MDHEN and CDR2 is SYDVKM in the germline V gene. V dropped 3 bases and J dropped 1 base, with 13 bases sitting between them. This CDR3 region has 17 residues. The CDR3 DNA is TGTGCCAGCAGTTTCACCGGACAGTCTTCTGGGGCCAACGTCCTGACTTTC. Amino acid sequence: CASSFTGQSSGANVLTF.

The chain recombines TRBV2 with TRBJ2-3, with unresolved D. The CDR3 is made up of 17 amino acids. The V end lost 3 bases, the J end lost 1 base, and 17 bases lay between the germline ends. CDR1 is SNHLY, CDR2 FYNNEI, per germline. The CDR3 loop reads CASSDWALSQGTDTQYF. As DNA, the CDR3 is TGTGCCAGCAGTGACTGGGCCCTAAGTCAAGGCACAGATACGCAGTATTTT.

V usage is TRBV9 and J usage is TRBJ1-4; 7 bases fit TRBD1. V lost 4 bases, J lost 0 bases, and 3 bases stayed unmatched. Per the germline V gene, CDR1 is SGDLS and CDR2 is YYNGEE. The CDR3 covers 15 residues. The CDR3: CASSLQGTTNEKLFF. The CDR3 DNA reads TGTGCCAGCAGCCTACAGGGGACAACTAATGAAAAACTGTTTTTT.

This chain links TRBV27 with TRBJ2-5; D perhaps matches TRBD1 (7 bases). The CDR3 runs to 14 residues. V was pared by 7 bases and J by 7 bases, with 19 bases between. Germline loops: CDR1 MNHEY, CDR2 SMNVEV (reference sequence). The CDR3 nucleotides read TGTGCCAGCACGTCGGCAGGGGGGACCCGGACCCAGTACTTC. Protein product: CASTSAGGTRTQYF.

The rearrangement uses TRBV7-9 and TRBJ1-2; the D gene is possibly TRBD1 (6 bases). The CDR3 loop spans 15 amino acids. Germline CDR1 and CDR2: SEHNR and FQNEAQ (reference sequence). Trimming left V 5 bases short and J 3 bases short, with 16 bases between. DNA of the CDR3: TGTGCCAGCAGCCCCCGGGATGAGGGGGACTATGGCTACACCTTC. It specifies CASSPRDEGDYGYTF. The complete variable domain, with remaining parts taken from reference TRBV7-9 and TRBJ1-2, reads DTGVSQNPRHKITKRGQNVTFRCDPISEHNRLYWYRQTLGQGPEFLTYFQNEAQLEKSRLLSDRFSAERPKGSFSTLEIQRTEQGDSAMYLCASSPRDEGDYGYTFGSGTRLTVV.

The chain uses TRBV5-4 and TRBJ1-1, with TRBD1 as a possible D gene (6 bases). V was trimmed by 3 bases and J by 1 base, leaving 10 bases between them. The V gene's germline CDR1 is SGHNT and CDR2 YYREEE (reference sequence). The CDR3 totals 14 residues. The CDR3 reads CASSSRGPNTEAFF. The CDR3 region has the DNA TGTGCCAGCAGCTCCAGGGGCCCGAACACTGAAGCTTTCTTT.

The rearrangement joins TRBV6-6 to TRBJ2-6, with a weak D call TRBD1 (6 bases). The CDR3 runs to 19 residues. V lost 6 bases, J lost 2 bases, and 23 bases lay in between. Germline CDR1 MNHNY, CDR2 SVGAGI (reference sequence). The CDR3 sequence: CASSSRTAGQPAGANVLTF. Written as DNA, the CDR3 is TGTGCCAGCAGCTCCCGAACGGCCGGACAGCCGGCTGGGGCCAACGTCCTGACTTTC.